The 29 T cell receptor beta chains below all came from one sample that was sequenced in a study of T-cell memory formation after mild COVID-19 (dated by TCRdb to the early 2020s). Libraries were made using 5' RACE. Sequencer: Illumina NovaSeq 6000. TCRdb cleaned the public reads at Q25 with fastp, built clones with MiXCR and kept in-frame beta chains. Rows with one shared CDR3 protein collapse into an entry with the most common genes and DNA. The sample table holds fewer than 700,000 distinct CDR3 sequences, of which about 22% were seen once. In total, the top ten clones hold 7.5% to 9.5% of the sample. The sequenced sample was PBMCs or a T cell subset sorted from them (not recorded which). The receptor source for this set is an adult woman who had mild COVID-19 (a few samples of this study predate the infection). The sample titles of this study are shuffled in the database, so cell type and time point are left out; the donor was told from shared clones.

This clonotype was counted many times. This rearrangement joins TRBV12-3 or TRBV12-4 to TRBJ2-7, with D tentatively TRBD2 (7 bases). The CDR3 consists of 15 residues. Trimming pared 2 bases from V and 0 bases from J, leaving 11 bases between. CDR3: CASSLLGGHSYEQYF. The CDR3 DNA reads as TGTGCCAGCAGTTTACTGGGGGGGCACTCCTACGAGCAGTACTTC.

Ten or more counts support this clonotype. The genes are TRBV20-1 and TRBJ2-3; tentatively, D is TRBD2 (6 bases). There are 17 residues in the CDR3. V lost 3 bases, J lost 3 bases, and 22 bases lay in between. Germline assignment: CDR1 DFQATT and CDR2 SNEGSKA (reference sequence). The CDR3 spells CSARGGWASSSTDTQYF. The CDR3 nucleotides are TGCAGTGCTAGGGGGGGTTGGGCCTCGAGTTCGACAGATACGCAGTATTTT.

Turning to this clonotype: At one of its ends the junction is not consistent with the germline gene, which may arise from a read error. Written as DNA, the CDR3 is TGTGCCCGCAGTCACGGACAGGGCAATCAGCCCCAGCATTTT. It is translated as CARSHGQGNQPQHF. The chain couples TRBV6-2 or TRBV6-3 to TRBJ1-5, with 7 positions matching TRBD1. Germline CDR1 reads MNHEY; CDR2 reads SVGEGT. There are 14 residues in the CDR3.

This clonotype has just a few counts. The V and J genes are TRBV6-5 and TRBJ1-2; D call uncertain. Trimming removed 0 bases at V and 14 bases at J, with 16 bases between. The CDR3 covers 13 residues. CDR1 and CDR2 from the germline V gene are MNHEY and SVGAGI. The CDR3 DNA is TGTGCCAGCAGTTACTCGTCGAGTTCCTTTGCAACCTTC. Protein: CASSYSSSSFATF.

CDR3 sequence: CASSQVTGTSDGETQYF. CDR3 coding DNA: TGCGCCAGCAGCCAAGTTACCGGGACTAGCGACGGAGAGACCCAGTACTTC. V usage is TRBV4-1 and J usage is TRBJ2-5; TRBD2 aligns across 10 bases. This CDR3 is built from 17 residues. V lost 1 base to trimming and J lost 4 bases; unmatched junction nucleotides: 9. Germline lookup yields CDR1 MGHRA and CDR2 YSYEKL.

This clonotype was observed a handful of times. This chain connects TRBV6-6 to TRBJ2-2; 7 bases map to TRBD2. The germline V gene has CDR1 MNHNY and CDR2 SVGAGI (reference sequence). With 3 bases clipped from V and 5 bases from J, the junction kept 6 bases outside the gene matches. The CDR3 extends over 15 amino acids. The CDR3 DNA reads TGTGCCAGCAGTTATGGGAGGGCGGGGACCGGGGAGCTGTTTTTT. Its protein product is CASSYGRAGTGELFF.

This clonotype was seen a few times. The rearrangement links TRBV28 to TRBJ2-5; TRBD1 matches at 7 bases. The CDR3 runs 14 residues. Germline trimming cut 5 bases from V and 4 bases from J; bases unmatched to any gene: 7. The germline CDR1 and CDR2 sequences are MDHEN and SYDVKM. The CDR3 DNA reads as TGTGCCAGCAGTGAACATACAGGGGCAGAGACCCAGTACTTC. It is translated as CASSEHTGAETQYF.

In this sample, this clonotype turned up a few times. CDR3 sequence reads: CASTTSAASTDTQYF. As DNA, the CDR3 is TGCGCCAGCACGACTAGCGCTGCTAGCACAGATACGCAGTATTTT. The rearrangement links TRBV4-3 to TRBJ2-3; 8 nucleotides line up with TRBD2. V shed 7 bases and J 0 bases; nucleotides not matched to a gene: 6. CDR1 LGHNA and CDR2 YSLEER come from the germline V gene. The CDR3 contains 15 residues.

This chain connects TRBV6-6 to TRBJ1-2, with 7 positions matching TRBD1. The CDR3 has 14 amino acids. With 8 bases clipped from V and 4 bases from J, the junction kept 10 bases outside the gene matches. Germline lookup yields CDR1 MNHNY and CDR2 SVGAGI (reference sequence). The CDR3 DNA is TGTGCCAGCTGGAGGGACAGCCCTATCTATGGCTACACCTTC. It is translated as CASWRDSPIYGYTF.

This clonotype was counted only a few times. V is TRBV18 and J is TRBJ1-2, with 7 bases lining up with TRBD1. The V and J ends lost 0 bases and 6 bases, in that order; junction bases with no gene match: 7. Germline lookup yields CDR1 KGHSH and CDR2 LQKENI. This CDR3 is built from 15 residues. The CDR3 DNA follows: TGTGCCAGCTCACCACCGAAGACAGGGCGGAATGGCTACACCTTC. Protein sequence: CASSPPKTGRNGYTF.

The CDR3 nucleotides are TGTGCCAGCACCAGGACAGGTTTTTCCTATGGCTACACCTTC. Its translation is CASTRTGFSYGYTF. The rearrangement joins TRBV7-8 to TRBJ1-2; 7 bases align to TRBD1. This CDR3 region has 14 residues. V lost 7 bases, J lost 4 bases, and 9 bases stayed unmatched. Germline V gene lookup returns CDR1 SGHVS and CDR2 FQNEAQ. Supplemented by reference TRBV7-8 and TRBJ1-2, the full variable domain reads GAGVSQSPRYKVAKRGQDVALRCDPISGHVSLFWYQQALGQGPEFLTYFQNEAQLDKSGLPSDRFFAERPEGSVSTLKIQRTQQEDSAVYLCASTRTGFSYGYTFGSGTRLTVV.

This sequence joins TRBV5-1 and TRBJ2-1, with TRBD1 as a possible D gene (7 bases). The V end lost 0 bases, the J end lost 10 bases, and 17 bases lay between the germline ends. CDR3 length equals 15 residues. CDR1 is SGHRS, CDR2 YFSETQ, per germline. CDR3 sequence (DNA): TGCGCCAGCAGCTTGGAGGGGGCCGGGAGCAAGGAGCAGTTCTTC. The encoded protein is CASSLEGAGSKEQFF.

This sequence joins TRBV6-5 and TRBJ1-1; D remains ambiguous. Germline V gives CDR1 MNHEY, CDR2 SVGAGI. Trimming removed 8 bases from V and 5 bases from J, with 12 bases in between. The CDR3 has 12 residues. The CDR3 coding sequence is TGTGCCAGCTACGAACCGGGAACTGAAGCTTTCTTT. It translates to CASYEPGTEAFF.

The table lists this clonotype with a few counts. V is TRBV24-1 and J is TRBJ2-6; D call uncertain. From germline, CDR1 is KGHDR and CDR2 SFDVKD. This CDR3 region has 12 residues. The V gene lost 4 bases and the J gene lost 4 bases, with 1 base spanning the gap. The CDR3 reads CATSDGANVLTF. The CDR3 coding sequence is TGTGCCACCAGTGACGGGGCCAACGTCCTGACTTTC.

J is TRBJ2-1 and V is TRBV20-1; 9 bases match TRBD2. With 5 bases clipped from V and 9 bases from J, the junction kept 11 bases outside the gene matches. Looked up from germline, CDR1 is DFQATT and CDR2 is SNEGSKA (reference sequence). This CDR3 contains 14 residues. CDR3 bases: TGCAGTGCTGCTCCCAGCGGGAGGTTGGGTGAGCAGTTCTTC. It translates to CSAAPSGRLGEQFF.

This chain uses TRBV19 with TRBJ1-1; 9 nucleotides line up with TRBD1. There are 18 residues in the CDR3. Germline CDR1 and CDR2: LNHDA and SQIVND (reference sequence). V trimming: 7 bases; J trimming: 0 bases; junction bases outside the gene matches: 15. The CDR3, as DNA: TGTGCCAGTACAATTGGGACAGGGTCGACCCCAATGAACACTGAAGCTTTCTTT. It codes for CASTIGTGSTPMNTEAFF. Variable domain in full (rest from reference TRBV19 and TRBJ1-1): DGGITQSPKYLFRKEGQNVTLSCEQNLNHDAMYWYRQDPGQGLRLIYYSQIVNDFQKGDIAEGYSVSREKKESFPLTVTSAQKNPTAFYLCASTIGTGSTPMNTEAFFGQGTRLTVV.

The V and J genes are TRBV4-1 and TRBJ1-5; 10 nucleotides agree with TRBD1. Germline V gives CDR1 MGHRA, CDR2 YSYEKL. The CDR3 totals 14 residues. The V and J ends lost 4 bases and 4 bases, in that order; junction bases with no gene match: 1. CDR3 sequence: CASSRQGANQPQHF. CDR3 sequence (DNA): TGCGCCAGCAGCCGACAGGGGGCAAATCAGCCCCAGCATTTT.

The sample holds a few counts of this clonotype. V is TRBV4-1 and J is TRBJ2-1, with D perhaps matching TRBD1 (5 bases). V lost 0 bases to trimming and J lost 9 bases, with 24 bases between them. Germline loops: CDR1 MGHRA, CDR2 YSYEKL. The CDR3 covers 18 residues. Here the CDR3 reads CASSQDWGMASVWSEQFF. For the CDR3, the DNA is TGCGCCAGCAGCCAAGATTGGGGCATGGCTTCGGTATGGAGTGAGCAGTTCTTC.

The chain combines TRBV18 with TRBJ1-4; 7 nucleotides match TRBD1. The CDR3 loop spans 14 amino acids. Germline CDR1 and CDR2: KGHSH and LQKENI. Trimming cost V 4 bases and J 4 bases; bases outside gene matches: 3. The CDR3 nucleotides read TGTGCCAGCTCACGGGGACAGCTTAATGAAAAACTGTTTTTT. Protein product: CASSRGQLNEKLFF.

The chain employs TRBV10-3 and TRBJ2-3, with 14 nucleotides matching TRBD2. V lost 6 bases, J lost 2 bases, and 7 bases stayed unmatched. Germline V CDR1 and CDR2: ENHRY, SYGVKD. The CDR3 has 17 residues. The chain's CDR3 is CAIRGTSGSVSTDTQYF. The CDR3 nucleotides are TGTGCCATCAGGGGGACTAGCGGGAGTGTATCCACAGATACGCAGTATTTT.

The CDR3 here is CASSADRSHEQYF. CDR3 coding DNA: TGTGCCAGCAGCGCTGACAGGAGCCACGAGCAGTACTTC. The rearrangement uses TRBV7-6 and TRBJ2-7, with D perhaps matching TRBD1 (6 bases). This CDR3 region has 13 residues. Germline values: CDR1 SGHVS, CDR2 FNYEAQ. The V end lost 5 bases, the J end lost 5 bases, and 13 bases lay between the germline ends.

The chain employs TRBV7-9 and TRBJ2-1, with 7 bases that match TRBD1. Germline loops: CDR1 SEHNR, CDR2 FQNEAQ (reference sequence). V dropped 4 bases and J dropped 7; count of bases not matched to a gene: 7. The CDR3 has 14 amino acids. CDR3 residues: CASSSPGQINEQFF. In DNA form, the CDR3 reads TGTGCCAGCAGCTCACCGGGACAGATTAATGAGCAGTTCTTC.

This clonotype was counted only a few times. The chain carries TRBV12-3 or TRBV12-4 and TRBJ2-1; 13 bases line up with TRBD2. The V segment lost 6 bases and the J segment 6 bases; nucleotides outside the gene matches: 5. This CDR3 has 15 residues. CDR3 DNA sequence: TGTGCCAGCAGCCCGACTAGCGGGAGGCCCAATGAGCAGTTCTTC. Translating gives CASSPTSGRPNEQFF.

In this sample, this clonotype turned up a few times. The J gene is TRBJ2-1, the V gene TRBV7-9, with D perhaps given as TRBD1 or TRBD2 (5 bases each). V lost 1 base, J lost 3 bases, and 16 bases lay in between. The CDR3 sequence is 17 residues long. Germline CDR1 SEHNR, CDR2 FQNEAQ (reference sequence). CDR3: CASSLVLGTAGYNEQFF. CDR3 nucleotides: TGTGCCAGCAGCTTAGTCCTGGGGACGGCGGGCTACAATGAGCAGTTCTTC.

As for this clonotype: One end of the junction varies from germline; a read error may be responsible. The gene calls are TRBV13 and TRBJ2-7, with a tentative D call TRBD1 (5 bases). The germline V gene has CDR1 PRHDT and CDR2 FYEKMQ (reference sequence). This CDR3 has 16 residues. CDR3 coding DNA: TGTGCCAGCAGCTTAGGCCTGGGGCCCGCATCCTCCGAGCAGTACTTC. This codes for CASSLGLGPASSEQYF.

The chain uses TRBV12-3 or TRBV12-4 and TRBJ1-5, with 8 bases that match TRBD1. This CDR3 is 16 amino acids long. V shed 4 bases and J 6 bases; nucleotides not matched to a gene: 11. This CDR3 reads CASSSWATGEGQPQHF. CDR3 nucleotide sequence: TGTGCCAGCAGTTCCTGGGCGACAGGGGAGGGTCAGCCCCAGCATTTT.

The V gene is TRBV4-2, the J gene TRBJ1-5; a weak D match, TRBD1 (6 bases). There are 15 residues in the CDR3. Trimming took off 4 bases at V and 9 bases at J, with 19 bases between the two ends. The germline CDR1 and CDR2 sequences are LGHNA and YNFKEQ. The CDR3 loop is CASSPTRQALAPQHF. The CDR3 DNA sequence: TGTGCCAGCAGCCCTACTAGACAGGCCCTCGCGCCCCAGCATTTT.

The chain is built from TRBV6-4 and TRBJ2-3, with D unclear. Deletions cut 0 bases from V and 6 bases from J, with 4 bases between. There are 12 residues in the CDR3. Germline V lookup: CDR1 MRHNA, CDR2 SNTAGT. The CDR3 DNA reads TGTGCCAGCAGTGACTCATCCGATACGCAGTATTTT. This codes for CASSDSSDTQYF.

The CDR3 nucleotides are TGCGCCAGCAGCTTGGCCCCACAGGAACTTTCTGGAAACACCATATATTTT. Translating gives CASSLAPQELSGNTIYF. This chain links TRBV5-1 with TRBJ1-3; the D gene is possibly TRBD1 (5 bases). Germline loops: CDR1 SGHRS, CDR2 YFSETQ. The CDR3 loop spans 17 amino acids. Trimming left V 0 bases short and J 1 base short, with 14 bases between.